This T cell receptor beta chain was recorded in a study of shared clonotypes between healthy human individuals (dated by TCRdb to 2018 to 2020). With regard to the full study: Two women and a few men aged 18 to 49 years were included in the cohort. For each donor, three plates each were used for CD4 naive and CD4 memory, two plates were used for CD8 naive, and one plate was used for CD8 memory. To estimate repertoire size and how much clonotypes are shared between individuals, the study performed deep sequencing of blood TCR repertoires from a few healthy adults. To increase sequencing depth and limit assay-specific biases, different laboratories used diverse techniques to prepare libraries and sequence TCR repertoires. Leukapheresis yielded between about 0.85 and 9 billion PBMCs per donor. Results and caveats for the whole study, not just this receptor: Higher generation probabilities were observed for clonotypes shared by all four sorted-subset donors than for non-shared clonotypes. Rarefaction of sorted-subset datasets indicated incomplete sequencing despite the large sequencing depth. Pairwise subsampling led to the expectation that sequencing depth would affect the degree of clonotype sharing among donors. Naive subsets generally had larger estimated clonotype richness than memory subsets. Sampling was limited to blood, and TCR repertoires in tissue likely differ from TCR repertoires in blood. Because the study included only a small number of donors, the genetic and exposure-history diversity represented was limited. Sharing across a few donors was observed for approximately 5% of naive CD4, under 4% of naive CD8, about 2.5% of memory CD4, and around 0.44% of memory CD8 clonotypes.

With regard to this clone: Its binding antigen is unknown. Base-call qualities are not available, and no considerably larger clone is one nucleotide away. Other DNA sequences in the sample encode the same CDR3.

Using the deep immunoSEQ assay, TCR CDR3 regions were amplified from genomic DNA by multiplex PCR. For each cell subset, the extracted genomic DNA was distributed evenly across all wells of several immunoSEQ 96-well plates, and each plate served as one replicate. Each replicate PCR for sorted subsets received about 200 ng genomic DNA, equal to roughly 29,000 T cell genomes. Purified libraries were measured with a Qubit 3.0 fluorometer, size-checked on a Bioanalyzer 2100, and measured again with the KAPA Library Quantification kit. Every immunoSEQ 96-well plate was sequenced on a dedicated single-read 150-cycle Illumina NextSeq 550 flow cell. As for how the authors treated the data: Because the immunoSEQ output included only junctional sequences and no quality scores, the filtering could not be the same as the filtering used for full-length reads. Sequences were annotated with PyIR, a Python wrapper for IgBLAST v1.9, using IMGT germline references to assign V/J genes and CDR3. Reads were removed for weak V/J assignments (E-value above 1e-6), missing CDR3, stop codons, out-of-frame junctions, or ambiguous translated residues. A V3J clonotype was defined by an identical inferred V gene, J gene, and CDR3 amino acid sequence. Percentage overlap between repertoires was calculated by dividing the number of shared unique clonotypes by the size of the smaller repertoire. RTK rarefaction, the Chao1 estimator, and Recon v2.1 estimates of unobserved clonotypes were used to assess repertoire richness. Generation probabilities for all TCRbeta clonotypes obtained by the gDNA method from a handful of donors were computed using OLGA. Not all clones reach the TCRdb copy of this immuneACCESS table, which keeps in-frame sequences only. Checked studies attribute under half of the gap to unresolved V genes and leave the rest unexplained. V, J and clone size were drawn from that table, and D and trimming were deduced from the DNA. This sample comprises just over 2,000,000 clones, roughly 95% of them detected only once. The ten most abundant clones make up 1.1% of the sample.

Measured from the cysteine to the phenylalanine, the CDR3 is 14 residues long. CDR3 DNA is the only sequence kept; it has 42 bases, read in frame from the first base. Trimming takes 2 bases off V and 3 bases off J; junction bases not matched to a gene: 3. CDR1 is given as SGHKS and CDR2 as YYEKEE, both from the germline V gene (reference sequence). CD8 naive samples consisted of CD45RO-negative cells that were positively selected for CCR7, yielding a CD45RA+CCR7+ population without TemRA cells. Donors were healthy HIV-negative adults with no recently reported acute infections or vaccinations. Every donor was a Caucasian adult living in Nashville, Tennessee, USA. Blood was obtained by leukapheresis, after which PBMCs were separated by Ficoll-Histopaque density gradient centrifugation and cryopreserved in liquid nitrogen vapor phase. Purity and quantity of every magnetically sorted T cell population were checked by analytical flow cytometry. Each sorted fraction had its genomic DNA isolated and then quantified by UV absorbance on a Nanodrop 2000c.

The specimen was naive CD8+ T cells sorted from blood. The meaning of the sample's cell subset or site label: CD45RA+CCR7+. Here the chain combines TRBV5-5 and TRBJ2-7, with TRBD1 identical over 9 junction bases. The sequence was collected from a man between 18 and 29 years old in good health. The CDR3 reads as follows: CASSFPGQGYEQYF. The sequence in DNA is TGTGCCAGCAGCTTCCCGGGACAGGGCTACGAGCAGTACTTC.